Presented here are 30 T cell receptor beta chains from one specimen sequenced in a study of T cell responses to AZD1222 COVID-19 vaccine. Using immunoSEQ multiplex PCR, the repertoire was profiled, and TCRdb retains in-frame clones only, with some absent. The sample lists more than 100,000 clones; 88% were seen once. The specimen was peripheral blood, collected on day 0 of AZD1222 vaccination. The receptors were sampled from an adult in good health.

The gene calls are TRBV7-3 and TRBJ1-3; D is possibly TRBD1 (6 bases). Trimming pared 1 base from V and 6 bases from J, leaving 16 bases between. Per germline, CDR1 SGHTA and CDR2 FQGTGA. The CDR3 contains 16 residues. This chain's CDR3 is CASSLIQGRKVNTIYF. In nucleotides, the CDR3 is TGTGCCAGCAGCTTAATTCAGGGGAGGAAGGTAAACACCATATATTTT.

This chain uses TRBV29-1 with TRBJ2-3; D might be TRBD2 (6 bases). The CDR3 is 14 residues long. Germline assignment: CDR1 SQVTM and CDR2 ANQGSEA. Deletions cut 2 bases from V and 4 bases from J, with 13 bases between. The CDR3, as DNA: TGCAGCGTTGAAACGGCGGGACCTGCAGATACGCAGTATTTT. Translating it yields CSVETAGPADTQYF.

J is TRBJ1-1 and V is TRBV9, with TRBD1 as a possible D gene (5 bases). This CDR3 has 14 residues. CDR1 is SGDLS, CDR2 YYNGEE, per germline. Trimming shortened V by 3 bases and J by 3 bases, and 12 bases separated the two germline ends. DNA for the CDR3: TGTGCCAGCAGCGCATTTCTGGGGGACACTGAAGCTTTCTTT. This encodes CASSAFLGDTEAFF.

J is TRBJ2-3 and V is TRBV15; D might be TRBD1 or TRBD2, each matching 5 bases. Germline V CDR1 and CDR2: LNHNV, YYDKDF (reference sequence). The V and J ends lost 9 bases and 2 bases respectively, with 15 bases between them. The CDR3 is 14 amino acids. The CDR3 loop reads CATHRGGYTDTQYF. The DNA of the CDR3 is TGTGCCACTCATAGGGGCGGGTACACAGATACGCAGTATTTT.

The rearrangement joins TRBV28 to TRBJ1-2, with 10 nucleotides matching TRBD1. Germline CDR1 MDHEN, CDR2 SYDVKM. The junction had 7 bases not matched to a gene; V was cut back by 5 bases and J by 4 bases. The CDR3 has 15 residues. Here the CDR3 DNA reads TGTGCCAGCAGTCCGGACAGGGGGGGCGGCTATGGCTACACCTTC. This encodes CASSPDRGGGYGYTF.

Written as DNA, the CDR3 is TGTGCCAGCAGTGATGGCAACGCTTACTATGGCTACACCTTC. This codes for CASSDGNAYYGYTF. The chain uses TRBV6-1 and TRBJ1-2; no reliable D call. The length of the CDR3 is 14 residues. Looked up from germline, CDR1 is MNHNS and CDR2 is SASEGT. V dropped 3 bases and J dropped 3 bases, with 11 bases sitting between them.

This chain uses TRBV18 with TRBJ2-1; D is unclear. Germline V gives CDR1 KGHSH, CDR2 LQKENI. The CDR3 is made up of 15 amino acids. V lost 5 bases and J 0 bases, leaving 11 bases between the germline ends. CDR3 nucleotides: TGTGCCAGCTCATCCCTCGGTAGCTCCTACAATGAGCAGTTCTTC. Translation: CASSSLGSSYNEQFF.

The table lists this clone with a count of one. The rearrangement links TRBV9 to TRBJ2-1; 7 positions agree with TRBD2. The CDR3 spans 14 residues. Germline V gene sequence: CDR1 SGDLS, CDR2 YYNGEE. The V and J ends lost 2 bases and 7 bases, in that order; junction bases with no gene match: 6. CDR3 protein: CASSVAGVGNEQFF. In DNA form, the CDR3 reads TGTGCCAGCAGCGTCGCGGGAGTAGGTAATGAGCAGTTCTTC.

The V and J genes are TRBV27 and TRBJ1-1; D unresolved. The CDR3 covers 17 residues. CDR1 MNHEY and CDR2 SMNVEV come from the germline V gene (reference sequence). V was trimmed by 1 base and J by 3 bases, leaving 18 bases between them. CDR3 bases: TGTGCCAGCAGTTTATATCCCCTCCAGAAGGGAGACACTGAAGCTTTCTTT. Its translation: CASSLYPLQKGDTEAFF.

The chain recombines TRBV5-1 with TRBJ1-6; D uncertain. Germline CDR1 and CDR2: SGHRS and YFSETQ. The CDR3 runs to 14 residues. V was clipped by 4 bases and J by 5 bases, with 10 bases between them. Here the CDR3 DNA reads TGCGCCAGCAGCCCCACGGCAAATAATTCACCCCTCCACTTT. Translated: CASSPTANNSPLHF.

V usage is TRBV5-1 and J usage is TRBJ2-2, with D tentatively TRBD1 or TRBD2 (6 bases each). V lost 4 bases to trimming and J lost 4 bases, with 11 bases between them. CDR3 length: 14 amino acids. The germline gives CDR1 SGHRS, CDR2 YFSETQ. This CDR3 reads CASSPGDFTGELFF. CDR3 in DNA: TGCGCCAGCAGCCCAGGGGACTTCACCGGGGAGCTGTTTTTT.

This chain uses TRBV7-9 with TRBJ1-2, with 10 nucleotides matching TRBD1. The CDR3 length is 15 residues. V was clipped by 4 bases and J by 5 bases; unmatched bases: 7. Germline lookup yields CDR1 SEHNR and CDR2 FQNEAQ (reference sequence). The CDR3 DNA follows: TGTGCCAGCAGCTCCAGATGGACAGGGGGGTATGGCTACACCTTC. Its protein is CASSSRWTGGYGYTF.

The chain combines TRBV5-5 with TRBJ2-7; the D gene is possibly TRBD2 (6 bases). From germline, CDR1 is SGHKS and CDR2 YYEKEE (reference sequence). The germline V and J ends were trimmed by 4 bases and 2 bases, with 7 bases remaining between them. The CDR3 extends over 12 amino acids. This CDR3 reads CASSGGTYEQYF. The CDR3 DNA reads TGTGCCAGCAGCGGAGGGACCTACGAGCAGTACTTC.

The chain has TRBV28 and TRBJ1-6; no definite D call. This CDR3 contains 15 residues. Trimming cost V 5 bases and J 5 bases, with 13 bases left between them. Germline V gene sequence: CDR1 MDHEN, CDR2 SYDVKM. CDR3 nucleotide sequence: TGTGCCAGCAGTGGCCCCCGGAGTCATAATTCACCCCTCCACTTT. Translating gives CASSGPRSHNSPLHF.

The chain joins TRBV2 to TRBJ1-1; maybe TRBD1 (5 bases). Per germline, CDR1 SNHLY and CDR2 FYNNEI. V was shortened by 3 bases and J by 0 bases, with 8 bases between the two germline ends. The length of the CDR3 is 14 residues. The CDR3 bases are TGTGCCAGCAGTGATCAGGGATTGAACACTGAAGCTTTCTTT. It codes for CASSDQGLNTEAFF.

The chain is built from TRBV28 and TRBJ1-3, with TRBD1 matching 8 bases. After removal of 8 bases from V and 0 bases from J, the junction contained 3 bases not matched to a gene. CDR1 and CDR2 from the germline V gene are MDHEN and SYDVKM. CDR3 length: 14 residues. The CDR3 here is CASSQGDSGNTIYF. In DNA form, the CDR3 reads TGTGCCAGCTCACAGGGGGACTCTGGAAACACCATATATTTT.

This clone was observed a few times. The chain combines TRBV2 with TRBJ2-7, with 10 bases identical to TRBD2. Unmatched junction bases numbered 2, after V lost 8 bases and J lost 1 base. CDR3 size: 13 residues. Germline assignment: CDR1 SNHLY and CDR2 FYNNEI. The CDR3 nucleotides read TGTGCCAGCCGAGCGGGAGGGTCCTACGAGCAGTACTTC. Translating gives CASRAGGSYEQYF.

This chain uses TRBV5-6 with TRBJ2-1; 8 bases align to TRBD2. Germline assignment: CDR1 SGHDT and CDR2 YYEEEE. Losses at the gene ends were 4 bases for V and 5 bases for J; bases not matched to a gene: 8. This CDR3 has 15 amino acids. The CDR3 spells CASSPPGTRDNEQFF. CDR3 in DNA: TGTGCCAGCAGCCCCCCCGGGACTAGGGACAATGAGCAGTTCTTC.

This chain joins TRBV30 and TRBJ2-5; unclear D gene. This CDR3 is 14 amino acids long. V dropped 2 bases and J dropped 5 bases, with 15 bases sitting between them. CDR1 and CDR2 (germline): GTSNPN, SVGIG (reference sequence). The CDR3 loop is CAWSILKGRETQYF. CDR3 in DNA: TGTGCCTGGAGTATTTTAAAGGGTCGGGAGACCCAGTACTTC. The full variable domain, completed using reference TRBV30 and TRBJ2-5, is SQTIHQWPATLVQPVGSPLSLECTVEGTSNPNLYWYRQAAGRGLQLLFYSVGIGQISSEVPQNLSASRPQDRQFILSSKKLLLSDSGFYLCAWSILKGRETQYFGPGTRLLVL.

This rearrangement joins TRBV3-1 (or the pseudogene TRBV3-2) to TRBJ1-6; 9 nucleotides line up with TRBD1. This CDR3 spans 16 amino acids. Per germline, CDR1 LGHDT and CDR2 YNNKEL (reference sequence). With V trimmed by 7 bases and J by 3 bases, 7 bases remained unmatched. Here the CDR3 reads CASTPGQGNYNSPLHF. Here the CDR3 DNA reads TGTGCCAGCACTCCGGGACAGGGAAACTATAATTCACCCCTCCACTTT.

J is TRBJ2-5 and V is TRBV11-1; D is ambiguous. Trimming shortened V by 3 bases and J by 5 bases, and 4 bases separated the two germline ends. CDR1 is SGHAT and CDR2 is FQDESV in the germline V gene (reference sequence). The CDR3 spans 11 residues. For the CDR3, the DNA is TGTGCCAGCAGCTTTGGTGAGACCCAGTACTTC. Protein sequence: CASSFGETQYF.

The chain combines TRBV2 with TRBJ1-5; D might be TRBD1 (6 bases). In germline, CDR1 is SNHLY, CDR2 FYNNEI. The V end was cut by 7 bases, the J end by 0 bases, with 7 bases between. The length of the CDR3 is 13 residues. CDR3 nucleotides: TGTGCCAGCAACAGGGTTAGCAATCAGCCCCAGCATTTT. Protein product: CASNRVSNQPQHF.

The chain carries TRBV5-4 and TRBJ1-6; 10 nucleotides match TRBD1. The V gene end was trimmed by 1 base and the J gene end by 13 bases; junction bases not matched to a gene: 8. The CDR3 is 15 amino acids. Germline CDR1 SGHNT, CDR2 YYREEE (reference sequence). The CDR3 is CASSLRPGQGLPLHF. The CDR3, as DNA: TGTGCCAGCAGCTTGCGTCCGGGACAGGGGCTCCCCCTCCACTTT.

The V and J genes are TRBV28 and TRBJ1-1; 9 positions match TRBD1. The CDR3 covers 13 residues. V dropped 5 bases and J dropped 6; count of bases not matched to a gene: 4. Germline assignment: CDR1 MDHEN and CDR2 SYDVKM. CDR3 amino acids: CASSLRTGAEAFF. The DNA for the CDR3 is TGTGCCAGCAGTCTCAGGACAGGGGCTGAAGCTTTCTTT. Filled out from reference TRBV28 and TRBJ1-1, the complete variable domain reads DVKVTQSSRYLVKRTGEKVFLECVQDMDHENMFWYRQDPGLGLRLIYFSYDVKMKEKGDIPEGYSVSREKKERFSLILESASTNQTSMYLCASSLRTGAEAFFGQGTRLTVV.

The genes are TRBV9 and TRBJ2-5; a weak D match, TRBD2 (6 bases). CDR3 size: 15 residues. The V end lost 3 bases, the J end lost 5 bases, and 17 bases lay between the germline ends. Germline assignment: CDR1 SGDLS and CDR2 YYNGEE. The CDR3: CASSARDWGLETQYF. The DNA for the CDR3 is TGTGCCAGCAGCGCCCGGGACTGGGGACTGGAGACCCAGTACTTC.

The chain employs TRBV18 and TRBJ2-2, with D unresolved. Looked up from germline, CDR1 is KGHSH and CDR2 is LQKENI. The CDR3 totals 16 residues. V lost 2 bases to trimming and J lost 0 bases, with 10 bases between them. The CDR3 is CASSPFSGANTGELFF. CDR3 DNA sequence: TGTGCCAGCTCACCATTCTCAGGAGCGAACACCGGGGAGCTGTTTTTT.

The chain recombines TRBV14 with TRBJ2-3; 8 bases fit TRBD1. Trimming took 2 bases from V and 2 from J; bases not matched to a gene: 3. This CDR3 region has 15 residues. CDR1 is SGHDN, CDR2 FVKESK, per germline. The CDR3: CASSQTGGSTDTQYF. The CDR3 region has the DNA TGTGCCAGCAGCCAAACAGGGGGGTCCACAGATACGCAGTATTTT.

V is TRBV11-3 and J is TRBJ2-4, with D possibly being TRBD1 or TRBD2 (5 bases each). Germline-derived CDR1 and CDR2 are SGHNT and YENEEA. The CDR3 contains 16 residues. Deletions cut 5 bases from V and 2 bases from J, with 16 bases between. The CDR3 loop is CASSARDPVTKNIQYF. CDR3 in DNA: TGTGCCAGCAGCGCCCGGGACCCCGTGACCAAAAACATTCAGTACTTC.

The chain uses TRBV3-1 (or the pseudogene TRBV3-2) and TRBJ1-4; TRBD1 matches at 7 bases. Per germline, CDR1 LGHDT and CDR2 YNNKEL (reference sequence). This CDR3 spans 13 amino acids. Losses at the gene ends were 8 bases for V and 8 bases for J; bases not matched to a gene: 8. CDR3 in amino acids: CASLGRGSEKLFF. In nucleotides, the CDR3 is TGTGCCAGCTTGGGCAGGGGGTCGGAAAAACTGTTTTTT.

In this sample, this clone turned up once. The chain is built from TRBV5-1 and TRBJ2-1; D may match TRBD1 or TRBD2 (6 bases each). V was trimmed by 1 base and J by 4 bases, leaving 12 bases between them. The CDR3 contains 15 residues. Looked up from germline, CDR1 is SGHRS and CDR2 is YFSETQ. The CDR3 spells CASSLRGQGYNEQFF. The CDR3 bases are TGCGCCAGCAGCTTGCGGGGGCAAGGATACAATGAGCAGTTCTTC.